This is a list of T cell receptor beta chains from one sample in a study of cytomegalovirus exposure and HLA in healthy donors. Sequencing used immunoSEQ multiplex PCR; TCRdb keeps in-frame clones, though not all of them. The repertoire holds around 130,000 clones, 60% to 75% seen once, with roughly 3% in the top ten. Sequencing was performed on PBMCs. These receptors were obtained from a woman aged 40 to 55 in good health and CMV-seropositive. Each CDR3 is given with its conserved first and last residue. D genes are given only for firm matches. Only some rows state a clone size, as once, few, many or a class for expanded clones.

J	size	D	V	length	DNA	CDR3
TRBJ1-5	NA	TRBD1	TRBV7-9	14	TGTGCCAGCAGTTTAACAGGGGCCGGTCAGCCCCAGCATTTT	CASSLTGAGQPQHF
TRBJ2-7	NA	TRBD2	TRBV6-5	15	TGTGCCAGCAGTTACTCTAGCGGGGGGCCCGGCGAGCAGTACTTC	CASSYSSGGPGEQYF
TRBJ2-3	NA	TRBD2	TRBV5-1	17	TGCGCCAGCAGCTTGGATCCGACTAGCGGGTACGCAGATACGCAGTATTTT	CASSLDPTSGYADTQYF
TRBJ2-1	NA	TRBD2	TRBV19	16	TGTGCCAGTAGAAGGACTAGCGGGAGACTCGACAATGAGCAGTTCTTC	CASRRTSGRLDNEQFF
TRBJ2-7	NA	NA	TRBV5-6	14	TGTGCCAGCAGCCCGACTAACCGCTACTACGAGCAGTACTTC	CASSPTNRYYEQYF
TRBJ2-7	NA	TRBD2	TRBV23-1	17	TGCGCCAGCAGTCAATCCACCCCTAGCGGGAGGAGGTACGAGCAGTACTTC	CASSQSTPSGRRYEQYF
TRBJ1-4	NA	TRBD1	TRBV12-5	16	TGTGCTAGTGGTTTGGTAACAGGGGTCACTAATGAAAAACTGTTTTTT	CASGLVTGVTNEKLFF
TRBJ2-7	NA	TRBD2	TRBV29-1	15	TGCAGCGTTGAAGTTAGGTTAGCGGGTAACTACGAGCAGTACTTC	CSVEVRLAGNYEQYF
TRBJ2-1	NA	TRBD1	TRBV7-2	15	TGTGCCAGCAGCCCCCCCGGGACAGAATACAATGAGCAGTTCTTC	CASSPPGTEYNEQFF
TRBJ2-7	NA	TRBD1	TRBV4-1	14	TGCGCCAGCAGCTCCTCCGGGACAGGATACGAGCAGTACTTC	CASSSSGTGYEQYF
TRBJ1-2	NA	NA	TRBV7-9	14	TGTGCCAGCAGCCCATCGACGGGTAACTATGGCTACACCTTC	CASSPSTGNYGYTF
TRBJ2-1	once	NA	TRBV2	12	TGTGCCAGCAGCCTAAGAGTCAATGAGCAGTTCTTC	CASSLRVNEQFF
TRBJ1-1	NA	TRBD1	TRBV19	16	TGTGCCACCGGAGTCCGGGACAGGGAATTTAACACTGAAGCTTTCTTT	CATGVRDREFNTEAFF
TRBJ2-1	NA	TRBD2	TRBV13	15	TGTGCCAGCAGCCCGGGGACTAGCGGGATCAATGAGCAGTTCTTC	CASSPGTSGINEQFF
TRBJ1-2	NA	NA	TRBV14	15	TGTGCCAGCAGCCGCTTGGACGGGATCAACTATGGCTACACCTTC	CASSRLDGINYGYTF
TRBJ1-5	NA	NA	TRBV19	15	TGTGCCAGTAGTGAGCCAGGAGGGGCGGGACAGCCCCAGCATTTT	CASSEPGGAGQPQHF
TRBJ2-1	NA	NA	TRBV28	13	TGTGCCAGCAGCCTAAGGGGAAACAATGAGCAGTTCTTC	CASSLRGNNEQFF
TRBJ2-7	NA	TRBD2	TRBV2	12	TGTGCCAGCAGTGAAGCGCGGGAGAAACCGTACTTC	CASSEAREKPYF
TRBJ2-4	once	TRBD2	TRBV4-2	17	TGTGCCAGCAGCCATCCCGGGACTAGCGAAGGGGGCGGCATTCAGTACTTC	CASSHPGTSEGGGIQYF
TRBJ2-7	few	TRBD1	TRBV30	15	TGTGCCTGGAGTTCGGGGACAGGGACCTCCTACGAGCAGTACTTC	CAWSSGTGTSYEQYF
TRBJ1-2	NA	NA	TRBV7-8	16	TGTGCCAGCAGCGGATTAACAGGCTTGGTCGACTATGGCTACACCTTC	CASSGLTGLVDYGYTF
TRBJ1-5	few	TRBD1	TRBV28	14	TGTGCCAGCAAGGGACAGGGGTACAATCAGCCCCAGCATTTT	CASKGQGYNQPQHF
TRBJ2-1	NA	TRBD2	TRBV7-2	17	TGTGCCAGCAGCCAGACTAGCGGGAGGGCCACCTACAATGAGCAGTTCTTC	CASSQTSGRATYNEQFF
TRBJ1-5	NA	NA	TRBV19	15	TGTGCCAGTACCCCATTAGGGGGAAGCAATCAGCCCCAGCATTTT	CASTPLGGSNQPQHF
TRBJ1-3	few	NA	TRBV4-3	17	TGCGCCAGCAGCCAAGCGACGACAGGTCACTCTGGAAACACCATATATTTT	CASSQATTGHSGNTIYF
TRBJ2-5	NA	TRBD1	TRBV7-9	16	TGTGCCAGCAGCCTGTACAGGGGCCACCACCAAGAGACCCAGTACTTC	CASSLYRGHHQETQYF
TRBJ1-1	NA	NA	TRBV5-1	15	TGCGCCAGCAGCTACGAGACAGGTACCCCAACAAAAGCTTTCTTT	CASSYETGTPTKAFF
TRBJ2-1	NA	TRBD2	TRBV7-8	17	TGTGCCAGCAGCCCCAGGATAGCGGGGGGGCTCTACAATGAGCAGTTCTTC	CASSPRIAGGLYNEQFF
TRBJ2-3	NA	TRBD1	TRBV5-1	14	TGCGCCAGCAGCGCGGACAGGGACCCAGATACGCAGTATTTT	CASSADRDPDTQYF
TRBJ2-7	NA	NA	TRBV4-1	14	TGCGCCAGCAGCCAGGTGGCAGACTCCTACGAGCAGTACTTC	CASSQVADSYEQYF
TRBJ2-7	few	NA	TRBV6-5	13	TGTGCCAGCAGCGAACGGGGGAATGGCGAGCAGTACTTC	CASSERGNGEQYF
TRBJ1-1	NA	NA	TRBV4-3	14	TGCGCCAGCAGCCAAGAACAGGGGAACACTGAAGCTTTCTTT	CASSQEQGNTEAFF
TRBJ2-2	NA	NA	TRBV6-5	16	TGTGCCAGCAGTTACTCGACCGGGTTGAACACCGGGGAGCTGTTTTTT	CASSYSTGLNTGELFF
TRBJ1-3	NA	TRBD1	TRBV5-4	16	TGTGCCAGCAGCTTTTGGACAGGGATCTCTGGAAACACCATATATTTT	CASSFWTGISGNTIYF
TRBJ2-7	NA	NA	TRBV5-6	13	TGTGCCAGCAGCTTGGTTGGCGACTACGAGCAGTACTTC	CASSLVGDYEQYF
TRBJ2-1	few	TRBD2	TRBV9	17	TGTGCCAGCAGCCCCCTCTCGGGGGGGTTCACCTACAATGAGCAGTTCTTC	CASSPLSGGFTYNEQFF
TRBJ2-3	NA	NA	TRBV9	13	TGTGCCAGCAGCGGGACTAGCACAGATACGCAGTATTTT	CASSGTSTDTQYF
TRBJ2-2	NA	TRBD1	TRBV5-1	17	TGCGCCAGCAGCACATTCCAGAGGGGGCGGAACACCGGGGAGCTGTTTTTT	CASSTFQRGRNTGELFF
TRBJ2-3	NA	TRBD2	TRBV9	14	TGTGCCAGCAGCGTAGAGGCTAGCGGGGGGCAGGAGTATTTT	CASSVEASGGQEYF
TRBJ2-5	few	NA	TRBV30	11	TGTGCCTGGAGTGTTAAAGAGACCCAGTACTTC	CAWSVKETQYF
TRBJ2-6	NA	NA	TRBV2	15	TGTGCCAGCAGTCCGGACAACTCTGGGGCCAACGTCCTGACTTTC	CASSPDNSGANVLTF
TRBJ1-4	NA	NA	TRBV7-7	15	TGTGCTAGCAGCTTATCGGGGGCAACTAATGAAAAACTGTTTTTT	CASSLSGATNEKLFF
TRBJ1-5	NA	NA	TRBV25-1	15	TGTGCCAGCAGTGAGTACGGCGATAGGAGTCAGCCCCAGCATTTT	CASSEYGDRSQPQHF
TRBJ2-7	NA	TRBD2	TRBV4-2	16	TGTGCCAGCAGCCAAGGTTTGGGGACTAGCGGGTACGAGCAGTACTTC	CASSQGLGTSGYEQYF
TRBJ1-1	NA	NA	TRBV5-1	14	TGCGCCAGCAGCAGGAGCGGGACAAATCCTGAAGCTTTCTTT	CASSRSGTNPEAFF
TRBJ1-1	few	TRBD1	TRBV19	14	TGTGCCAGTAGAAAACAGGGGGGAGAGACTGAAGCTTTCTTT	CASRKQGGETEAFF
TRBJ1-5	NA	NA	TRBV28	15	TGTGCCAGCAGTCATGGGAGGGTAAAAGATCAGCCCCAGCATTTT	CASSHGRVKDQPQHF
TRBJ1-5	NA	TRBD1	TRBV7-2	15	TGTGCCAGCAGCTCCGGGACAGCGGGGGTTCAGCCCCAGCATTTT	CASSSGTAGVQPQHF
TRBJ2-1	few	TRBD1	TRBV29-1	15	TGCAGCGTTCAGGTCGGGACAGGTGGTTTCAATGAGCAGTTCTTC	CSVQVGTGGFNEQFF
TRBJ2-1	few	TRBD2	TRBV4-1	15	TGCGCCAGCAGCCAAGTGGCGGGGGGGCGATATGAGCAGTTCTTC	CASSQVAGGRYEQFF
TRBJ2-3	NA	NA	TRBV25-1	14	TGTGCCAGCACCAGGGGTCCCGGTTCCCATACGCAGTATTTT	CASTRGPGSHTQYF
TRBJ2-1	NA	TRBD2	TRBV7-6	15	TGTGCCAGCAGCTTACTTAGCGGGAGAGGTCAGGAGCAGTTCTTC	CASSLLSGRGQEQFF
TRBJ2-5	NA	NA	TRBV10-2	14	TGCGCCAGCAGTGAGTCGAATGAGGTGACGGTCAGGTACTTC	CASSESNEVTVRYF
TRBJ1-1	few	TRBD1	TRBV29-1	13	TGCAGCGTACGGACAGGGATGAACACTGAAGCTTTCTTT	CSVRTGMNTEAFF